One sample yielded the 22 T cell receptor beta chains listed below, sequenced in a study of blood T cells in healthy people across ages. It was with a sample-barcoded 5' primer and a J-beta primer mix that a second PCR of about 7 to 12 cycles was run. Via MiXCR, TCRdb re-called the 5' RACE reads, giving one row per CDR3 protein. The sample contains about 650,000 distinct CDR3 sequences, about 30% of which appear only once. Material for sequencing was blood. These receptors came from a woman older than 75 in good health.

This clonotype was recorded a few times. V gene TRBV27 combines with J gene TRBJ2-2; 7 nucleotides line up with TRBD2. The trim removed 4 bases at V and 6 bases at J, leaving 2 bases unmatched. This CDR3 is 13 amino acids long. Germline V gene sequence: CDR1 MNHEY, CDR2 SMNVEV (reference sequence). CDR3 residues: CASSYTSAGELFF. The CDR3 nucleotides are TGTGCCAGCAGTTACACTAGCGCCGGGGAGCTGTTTTTT.

The chain joins TRBV29-1 to TRBJ2-3; the match to TRBD1 covers 11 bases. Trimming at V came to 7 bases and at J to 4 bases, leaving 7 bases not matched to a gene. Germline CDR1 SQVTM, CDR2 ANQGSEA. The CDR3 is 14 amino acids. The DNA for the CDR3 is TGCAGCGCCTCGGACAGGGGGCTTGCAGATACGCAGTATTTT. This translates into CSASDRGLADTQYF.

In its sample, this clonotype was seen many times. The gene calls are TRBV3-1 and TRBJ2-4; unclear D gene. The germline V gene has CDR1 LGHDT and CDR2 YNNKEL (reference sequence). This CDR3 has 15 residues. The V end lost 0 bases, the J end lost 0 bases, and 6 bases lay between the germline ends. In DNA form, the CDR3 reads TGTGCCAGCAGCCAAGATTTACTAGCCAAAAACATTCAGTACTTC. Amino acid sequence: CASSQDLLAKNIQYF.

This clonotype was counted between two and nine times. J is TRBJ1-1 and V is TRBV7-2, with 9 bases identical to TRBD1. Germline V gene data show CDR1 as SGHTA and CDR2 as FQGNSA. The ends lost 4 bases at V and 7 bases at J; junction bases unmatched: 10. CDR3 length equals 15 residues. This chain's CDR3 is CASSSTGGPLIEAFF. The CDR3 DNA sequence: TGTGCCAGCAGCTCAACAGGGGGCCCACTGATTGAAGCTTTCTTT.

The CDR3 nucleotides are TGTGCCATCAGTGACCCCTCCGGGACTAGGTCCAGGAATGAGCAGTTCTTC. Amino acid sequence: CAISDPSGTRSRNEQFF. The chain couples TRBV10-3 to TRBJ2-1, with 8 bases that match TRBD2. The CDR3 is 17 residues long. Germline trimming cut 3 bases from V and 7 bases from J; bases unmatched to any gene: 14. Germline CDR1 and CDR2: ENHRY and SYGVKD.

The CDR3 here is CASSFRPRAGKQETQYF. CDR3 coding DNA: TGTGCCAGCAGCTTTAGGCCCCGGGCGGGGAAACAAGAGACCCAGTACTTC. The rearrangement joins TRBV7-3 to TRBJ2-7; the D gene is possibly TRBD2 (6 bases). The end of the DNA fits TRBJ2-5 better, so the J call may be wrong. Germline loops: CDR1 SGHTA, CDR2 FQGTGA. This CDR3 comprises 17 residues.

Ten or more counts support this clonotype. This chain joins TRBV3-1 and TRBJ1-1; no reliable D call. CDR3 size: 13 residues. The germline gives CDR1 LGHDT, CDR2 YNNKEL (reference sequence). V lost 4 bases to trimming and J lost 5 bases, with 11 bases between them. The CDR3 DNA sequence: TGTGCCAGCAGCCTCGGGAGGGCGACTGAAGCTTTCTTT. Translating gives CASSLGRATEAFF.

This rearrangement joins TRBV12-3 or TRBV12-4 to TRBJ2-5; a weak D match, TRBD2 (6 bases). The CDR3 extends over 15 amino acids. Deletions cut 5 bases from V and 3 bases from J, with 16 bases between. CDR3 amino acids: CASSPRGGVEETQYF. CDR3 bases: TGTGCCAGCAGTCCTCGTGGAGGGGTGGAAGAGACCCAGTACTTC.

This clonotype was seen ten or more times. The chain employs TRBV3-1 and TRBJ2-5; D gene unclear. The V end lost 0 bases, the J end lost 3 bases, and 2 bases lay between the germline ends. The germline gives CDR1 LGHDT, CDR2 YNNKEL (reference sequence). CDR3 size: 12 residues. The CDR3 nucleotides are TGTGCCAGCAGCCAAGAGAAAGAGACCCAGTACTTC. Translating it yields CASSQEKETQYF.

The chain carries TRBV20-1 and TRBJ2-5, with no clear D. This CDR3 spans 13 amino acids. The germline gives CDR1 DFQATT, CDR2 SNEGSKA (reference sequence). Trimming shortened V by 3 bases and J by 1 base, and 9 bases separated the two germline ends. CDR3 DNA: TGCAGTGCTAGCAAGAACCCCCAAGAGACCCAGTACTTC. It specifies CSASKNPQETQYF.

This clonotype was picked up many times. The V call is TRBV25-1, the J call TRBJ2-7; 13 nucleotides line up with TRBD2. This CDR3 comprises 15 residues. Germline values: CDR1 MGHDK, CDR2 SYGVNS. Trimming removed 7 bases from V and 2 bases from J; junction bases left unmatched: 5. The CDR3 DNA reads TGTGCCAGCATTACTAGCGGGGGGGCCCCCTACGAGCAGTACTTC. It encodes CASITSGGAPYEQYF.

This clonotype was detected only a few times. The chain uses TRBV10-3 and TRBJ2-7; no clear D gene. This CDR3 has 13 residues. The V end lost 8 bases, the J end lost 0 bases, and 11 bases lay between the germline ends. Germline V gene sequence: CDR1 ENHRY, CDR2 SYGVKD. The CDR3 nucleotides are TGTGCCATCTCGCCAGACAACTCCTACGAGCAGTACTTC. Translated: CAISPDNSYEQYF.

There are many counts of this clonotype. The rearrangement links TRBV2 to TRBJ2-1, with D possibly TRBD1 on 6 matching bases. CDR1 and CDR2 (germline): SNHLY, FYNNEI. This CDR3 has 14 residues. V was shortened by 3 bases and J by 7 bases, with 13 bases between the two germline ends. CDR3 DNA sequence: TGTGCCAGCAGTGAGGGGGCGCTGGGGAATGAGCAGTTCTTC. Translating it yields CASSEGALGNEQFF.

Only one count was recorded for this clonotype. The chain carries TRBV11-2 and TRBJ1-1, with a possible D match to TRBD1 (5 bases). Germline V CDR1 and CDR2: SGHAT, FQNNGV. Trimming left V 5 bases short and J 0 bases short, with 13 bases between. This CDR3 has 15 residues. CDR3 loop: CASSQGDFLNTEAFF. The DNA of the CDR3 is TGTGCCAGCAGCCAAGGGGACTTTTTGAACACTGAAGCTTTCTTT. Combining the CDR3 with reference TRBV11-2 and TRBJ1-1 gives the whole variable domain EAGVAQSPRYKIIEKRQSVAFWCNPISGHATLYWYQQILGQGPKLLIQFQNNGVVDDSQLPKDRFSAERLKGVDSTLKIQPAKLEDSAVYLCASSQGDFLNTEAFFGQGTRLTVV.

This clonotype was detected many times. V and J are TRBV7-2 and TRBJ2-6; D possibly corresponds to TRBD1 (6 bases). The V end lost 3 bases, the J end lost 1 base, and 7 bases lay between the germline ends. Per the germline V gene, CDR1 is SGHTA and CDR2 is FQGNSA. The CDR3 runs 15 residues. The CDR3 reads CASSFRGSGANVLTF. The DNA of the CDR3 is TGTGCCAGCAGCTTCAGGGGTTCTGGGGCCAACGTCCTGACTTTC.

This clonotype has ten or more counts. The CDR3 reads CASSPSGGAPNEQFF. In DNA, the CDR3 is TGTGCCAGCAGTCCTAGCGGGGGGGCCCCCAATGAGCAGTTCTTC. This chain joins TRBV12-3 or TRBV12-4 and TRBJ2-1; 12 nucleotides align to TRBD2. The V and J ends lost 5 bases and 6 bases, in that order; junction bases with no gene match: 5. The CDR3 sequence is 15 residues long.

As to this clonotype: This clone may be a read error of a much larger clone one base away. The J gene is TRBJ2-4, the V gene TRBV5-1; the D is unclear. The J call may be incorrect, as the DNA end agrees better with TRBJ2-7. Germline CDR1 is SGHRS and CDR2 is YFSETQ. This CDR3 has 14 residues. CDR3 sequence reads: CASSLTAHSYEQYF. The DNA of the CDR3 is TGCGCCAGCAGCTTGACAGCCCACTCCTACGAGCAGTACTTC.

This clonotype appeared many times. The CDR3 DNA sequence: TGTGCCAGCAGTCCCCGACTGGTTGGCAATCAGCCCCAGCATTTT. Its protein product is CASSPRLVGNQPQHF. The chain combines TRBV6-6 with TRBJ1-5, with no clear D. CDR1 is MNHNY and CDR2 is SVGAGI in the germline V gene (reference sequence). Trimming shortened V by 5 bases and J by 2 bases, and 13 bases separated the two germline ends. The CDR3 totals 15 residues.

Details on this clonotype: A much bigger clone sits one base away, suggesting this may be a read error. The chain combines TRBV6-5 with TRBJ1-1; perhaps TRBD1 as D (6 bases). The CDR3 runs 15 residues. CDR1 and CDR2 from the germline V gene are MNHEY and SVGAGI. CDR3 sequence: CASSPGVPMNAEAFF. The CDR3 nucleotides are TGTGCCAGCAGTCCAGGGGTTCCCATGAACGCTGAAGCTTTCTTT.

This clonotype was seen a handful of times. V and J are TRBV29-1 and TRBJ1-6, with D maybe TRBD1 (5 bases). The CDR3 loop spans 13 amino acids. Trimming removed 7 bases from V and 8 bases from J, with 15 bases in between. Germline-derived CDR1 and CDR2 are SQVTM and ANQGSEA. CDR3 nucleotides: TGCAGCGCGAAGGCAGGGTCTGATTCACCCCTCCACTTT. Protein product: CSAKAGSDSPLHF.

The gene calls are TRBV7-2 and TRBJ2-4, with 9 bases fitting TRBD2. The J call could be wrong; TRBJ2-7 is a better fit for the DNA end. The CDR3 covers 14 residues. The germline V gene has CDR1 SGHTA and CDR2 FQGNSA. CDR3 DNA sequence: TGTGCCAGCAGCTTCCAGACTAGCGGTTACGAGCAGTACTTC. The encoded protein is CASSFQTSGYEQYF.

The genes are TRBV6-2 or TRBV6-3 and TRBJ2-7, with a weak D call TRBD2 (6 bases). Germline assignment: CDR1 MNHEY and CDR2 SVGEGT. The CDR3 is 12 amino acids. Trimming removed 10 bases at V and 2 bases at J, with 12 bases between. The CDR3 region is CATTGLTYEQYF. In nucleotides, the CDR3 is TGTGCCACCACGGGACTTACCTACGAGCAGTACTTC.